This T cell receptor (beta chain) was sequenced in a study of read filtering for tumor transcriptome and immune sequencing. Study-wide background: Under 10 patients were R-ISS I, about 16 were R-ISS II, 6 or 7 were R-ISS III.

From around 0.4 ug of RNA, a library with molecular barcoded alpha/delta and beta/gamma adaptors was made. Via MiXCR, TCRdb re-called the reads, giving one row per CDR3 protein. The table has tens of thousands of distinct CDR3 sequences, less than 20% seen once; the top ten hold approximately 10%. This clonotype was seen many times. Its matching antigen is unknown. This CDR3 fails to terminate in the conserved phenylalanine or tryptophan, so it likely reflects a read error. The limits of the CDR3 on the DNA are not certain, so only TCRdb's listed CDR3 is given. A total of 9 residues make up the CDR3, ends included. Study findings and constraints: Single-read clonotypes: about 82% of IR-seq clonotypes (roughly 4% of reads), almost 75% of RNA-seq clonotypes (44.6% of reads). RNA-seq captured clonotypes less deeply and reliably than IR-seq.

The TCR originated in a donor aged 40 or older with multiple myeloma. The chain couples TRBV21-1 to TRBJ1-4; whether TRBD1, the table's D call, matches the DNA was not checked. TRBV21-1 is recorded as a pseudogene. The source material was a population of CD138-negative cells sorted from bone marrow. The chain's CDR3 is CASSLTGSL.